The present T cell receptor beta chain was sequenced within a study of blood T cell repertoires in COVID-19. Per germline, CDR1 MNHEY and CDR2 SVGAGI. Trimming took 6 bases from V and 6 from J; bases not matched to a gene: 4. The CDR3 extends over 14 amino acids. Here immunoSEQ multiplex PCR was the method, and the copy in TCRdb shows in-frame clones only, minus some. The sample has over 100,000 clones; around 82% are singletons. Sequences were obtained from peripheral blood. The chain couples TRBV6-5 to TRBJ2-1; 11 bases align to TRBD1. The origin of this receptor is a human donor in a cohort sampled during active or convalescent COVID-19. CDR3 nucleotides: TGTGCCAGCAGAGGGACAGGGGGTAGCAATGAGCAGTTCTTC. Amino acid sequence: CASRGTGGSNEQFF.